The TCR beta chain described here comes from a study of monozygotic twins with inflammatory bowel disease. Findings and caveats of the study: Clonotypes shared with others were fewer in IBD patients than in healthy twins, especially with disease activity.

Notes on this clonotype: The target antigen is unknown.

The template-switching step introduced UMIs that carried a 6-nucleotide sample barcode. No DNA is given; TCRdb re-called the 5' RACE reads and lists each CDR3 protein once. Across some 210,000 distinct CDR3 sequences, the top ten clones capture 1.6% of the sample. This receptor was identified in a human donor with ulcerative colitis or Crohn's disease, or a healthy co-twin of an affected twin (not recorded which). Sequenced input: blood.

The CDR3 loop reads CASSSMGSGGGNEQFF. The V gene is TRBV5-5, the J gene TRBJ2-1; there is no DNA to check the TCRdb D call of TRBD2. CDR1 SGHKS and CDR2 YYEKEE come from the germline V gene (reference sequence). The CDR3 extends over 16 amino acids. Supplemented by reference TRBV5-5 and TRBJ2-1, the full variable domain reads DAGVTQSPTHLIKTRGQQVTLRCSPISGHKSVSWYQQVLGQGPQFIFQYYEKEERGRGNFPDRFSARQFPNYSSELNVNALLLGDSALYLCASSSMGSGGGNEQFFGPGTRLTVL.